The 5 T cell receptor beta chains below all came from one sample that was sequenced in a study of shared clonotypes between healthy human individuals. The repertoire was sequenced with immunoSEQ multiplex PCR; TCRdb's copy has only in-frame clones and lacks some. This table holds about 650,000 clones, 95% to 96% found once. It was CD45RO-negative cells, positively selected for CCR7, that made up naive CD8 cells, with terminally differentiated effector memory CD45RA+ cells excluded. What was sequenced was naive CD8+ T cells sorted from blood. These receptors came from a woman aged 25 to 39 in good health.

The rearrangement joins TRBV6-1 to TRBJ2-2; unclear D gene. This CDR3 has 15 amino acids. Per the germline V gene, CDR1 is MNHNS and CDR2 is SASEGT. Trimming cost V 3 bases and J 0 bases, with 8 bases left between them. The CDR3 reads CASSENWANTGELFF. The CDR3 DNA reads TGTGCCAGCAGTGAGAATTGGGCGAACACCGGGGAGCTGTTTTTT.

The rearrangement uses TRBV2 and TRBJ2-7, with 10 bases identical to TRBD1. CDR1 and CDR2 from the germline V gene are SNHLY and FYNNEI. The V segment lost 6 bases and the J segment 2 bases; nucleotides outside the gene matches: 1. The CDR3 runs 13 residues. The CDR3: CASSGTGAYEQYF. As DNA, the CDR3 is TGTGCCAGCAGCGGGACAGGGGCCTACGAGCAGTACTTC. Full variable domain (missing parts from reference TRBV2 and TRBJ2-7): EPEVTQTPSHQVTQMGQEVILRCVPISNHLYFYWYRQILGQKVEFLVSFYNNEISEKSEIFDDQFSVERPDGSNFTLKIRSTKLEDSAMYFCASSGTGAYEQYFGPGTRLTVT.

This CDR3 is CASSPKRDRPEVNYGYTF. CDR3 nucleotides: TGTGCCAGCAGCCCAAAGAGGGACAGGCCAGAAGTTAACTATGGCTACACCTTC. V usage is TRBV28 and J usage is TRBJ1-2, with 8 positions matching TRBD1. With V trimmed by 6 bases and J by 1 base, 16 bases remained unmatched. CDR1 and CDR2 (germline): MDHEN, SYDVKM. This CDR3 region has 18 residues.

This clone was recorded only once. The CDR3 protein is CASRQVPAGSTEAFF. For the CDR3, the DNA is TGTGCCAGCCGACAGGTTCCCGCAGGGAGCACTGAAGCTTTCTTT. The gene calls are TRBV28 and TRBJ1-1, with TRBD1 as a possible D gene (6 bases). Trimming pared 8 bases from V and 4 bases from J, leaving 20 bases between. This CDR3 comprises 15 residues. CDR1 MDHEN and CDR2 SYDVKM come from the germline V gene. The full variable domain, its missing parts supplied by reference TRBV28 and TRBJ1-1, is DVKVTQSSRYLVKRTGEKVFLECVQDMDHENMFWYRQDPGLGLRLIYFSYDVKMKEKGDIPEGYSVSREKKERFSLILESASTNQTSMYLCASRQVPAGSTEAFFGQGTRLTVV.

The chain uses TRBV10-3 and TRBJ2-5, with D uncertain. CDR1 is ENHRY and CDR2 is SYGVKD in the germline V gene. V was trimmed by 2 bases and J by 5 bases, leaving 3 bases between them. The CDR3 contains 11 residues. The CDR3 here is CAISEGETQYF. The CDR3 region has the DNA TGTGCCATCAGTGAGGGGGAGACCCAGTACTTC.